This T cell receptor (beta chain) was found in a study of CD8 T cells in ankylosing spondylitis (dated by TCRdb to the late 2010s). Background on the whole study: The study set out to find disease-linked TCR variants by profiling T cell receptor beta repertoires in ankylosing spondylitis patients and healthy donors. Peripheral blood was sampled, and synovial fluid was additionally collected from ankylosing spondylitis patients. The full study cohort was made up of about two dozen ankylosing spondylitis patients and about a hundred healthy donors.

Of note for this clonotype: Its antigen remains unidentified. There are no base qualities to consult, and no much larger clone falls within one base.

The sequencer was an Illumina HiSeq 2500. TCR beta libraries were prepared by quantitative 5'-RACE with molecular barcodes. On the authors' methods: A new computational method, built on a probabilistic model of VDJ rearrangement, was used to identify disease-linked TCR variants. The raw public data were reprocessed by TCRdb itself: fastp quality trimming at Q25, MiXCR clonotype calling, in-frame beta chains only. Each CDR3 protein appears once, grouped with its most common genes and DNA. In this record, the V and J calls reflect TCRdb's handling and not the investigators' own analysis. This sample is represented by roughly 180,000 distinct CDR3 sequences; 9.8% of them were singletons. The ten largest clonotypes hold roughly 16% of the sample. Findings and caveats that apply to the study as a whole: The disease-linked clones showed a CD8+ phenotype and occurred at relatively low frequencies in peripheral blood. Some of the motif variants had been reported before in the synovial fluid and blood of reactive arthritis patients, a finding that suggests common disease-initiation mechanisms. Blood from ankylosing spondylitis patients appeared to be characterized by a TCR beta motif made up of several highly homologous amino acid variants. Significant enrichment of the disease-linked clones was reported in matched synovial fluid samples from ankylosing spondylitis patients.

The CDR3 holds 18 amino acids from the cysteine to the phenylalanine. The sequence is cut down to CDR3 DNA, 54 bases in frame from base 1. Compared with germline, V lacks 6 bases and J lacks 5 bases; bases without a gene match: 17. CDR1 and CDR2, per the germline V gene (reference sequence), are SGHAT and FQDESV. The V and J genes are TRBV11-1 and TRBJ2-5; 11 nucleotides in the junction match TRBD2. The sequencing sample was made of blood, either unsorted or a sorted T cell fraction (not recorded which). This TCR came from a female donor with ankylosing spondylitis or in good health (not recorded which). Here is the DNA: TGTGCCAGCAGAACTATAGAGGGGACTAGCGGCGTGGTGGAGACCCAGTACTTC. It specifies CASRTIEGTSGVVETQYF. Where the CDR3 stops, the reference TRBV11-1 and TRBJ2-5 genes take over; the full variable domain is EAEVAQSPRYKITEKSQAVAFWCDPISGHATLYWYRQILGQGPELLVQFQDESVVDDSQLPKDRFSAERLKGVDSTLKIQPAELGDSAMYLCASRTIEGTSGVVETQYFGPGTRLLVL.